These T cell receptor beta chains were read from a single sample in a study of regulatory T cells in long-lasting Graves disease. TCRdb reprocessed the multiplex PCR reads via MiXCR and lists one record per CDR3 protein. The repertoire has around 510,000 distinct CDR3 sequences, about a fifth of them found once; the top ten carry less than 9%. The material sequenced was peripheral blood mononuclear cells (PBMCs), taken when the disease was refractory, from a patient treated with antithyroid drugs. The source of these receptors is a female donor with Graves disease. Both conserved end residues are part of each CDR3. A D gene is named only where the DNA matches it firmly. Some rows mark clone size as missing; the rest say once, few, many or name a class of expanded clone.

d_call: TRBD2
clone_size: many
j_call: TRBJ2-5
v_call: TRBV6-1
cdr3_aa: CASSGRLAGAGETQYF
cdr3_nt: TGTGCCAGCAGTGGCCGACTAGCGGGAGCTGGGGAGACCCAGTACTTC

d_call: NA
clone_size: NA
j_call: TRBJ2-7
v_call: TRBV7-3
cdr3_aa: CASSGQAYEQYF
cdr3_nt: TGTGCCAGCAGCGGACAAGCCTACGAGCAGTACTTC

d_call: TRBD1
clone_size: NA
j_call: TRBJ1-2
v_call: TRBV20-1
cdr3_aa: CSGDRASGYTF
cdr3_nt: TGCAGTGGAGACAGGGCGAGTGGCTACACCTTC

d_call: NA
clone_size: many
j_call: TRBJ2-2
v_call: TRBV12-3/TRBV12-4
cdr3_aa: CASSDANTGGLFF
cdr3_nt: TGTGCCAGCAGTGACGCGAACACCGGGGGGCTGTTTTTT

d_call: NA
clone_size: many
j_call: TRBJ2-7
v_call: TRBV28
cdr3_aa: CASSLSWPPGTYEQYF
cdr3_nt: TGTGCCAGCAGTCTATCTTGGCCCCCGGGGACCTACGAGCAGTACTTC

d_call: TRBD2
clone_size: few
j_call: TRBJ2-7
v_call: TRBV20-1
cdr3_aa: CSAHTSGLSYEQYF
cdr3_nt: TGCAGTGCACACACTAGCGGGCTCTCCTACGAGCAGTACTTC

d_call: NA
clone_size: many
j_call: TRBJ1-5
v_call: TRBV27
cdr3_aa: CASSTNRVGVRNQPQHF
cdr3_nt: TGTGCCAGCAGTACAAACAGAGTAGGGGTGCGAAATCAGCCCCAGCATTTT

d_call: TRBD1
clone_size: many
j_call: TRBJ1-5
v_call: TRBV2
cdr3_aa: CASRDRTNQPQHF
cdr3_nt: TGTGCCAGCAGGGACAGGACGAATCAGCCCCAGCATTTT

d_call: NA
clone_size: many
j_call: TRBJ2-7
v_call: TRBV27
cdr3_aa: CASSLGVGGEQYF
cdr3_nt: TGTGCCAGCAGTTTGGGGGTCGGAGGCGAGCAGTACTTC

d_call: NA
clone_size: NA
j_call: TRBJ2-7
v_call: TRBV5-1
cdr3_aa: CASSARPGPWEQYF
cdr3_nt: TGCGCCAGCAGCGCCCGTCCGGGCCCTTGGGAGCAGTACTTC

d_call: NA
clone_size: NA
j_call: TRBJ1-1
v_call: TRBV27
cdr3_aa: CASSPLRRDEAFF
cdr3_nt: TGTGCCAGCAGTCCCCTTAGGAGGGATGAAGCTTTCTTT

d_call: TRBD1
clone_size: NA
j_call: TRBJ1-2
v_call: TRBV9
cdr3_aa: CASSYRDRGLYGYTF
cdr3_nt: TGTGCCAGCAGCTACCGGGACAGGGGGCTCTATGGCTACACCTTC

d_call: NA
clone_size: NA
j_call: TRBJ2-5
v_call: TRBV7-2
cdr3_aa: CASSLGVEGETQYF
cdr3_nt: TGTGCCAGCAGCTTAGGAGTGGAGGGAGAGACCCAGTACTTC

d_call: NA
clone_size: many
j_call: TRBJ2-5
v_call: TRBV11-2
cdr3_aa: CASSLGPVRTQYF
cdr3_nt: TGTGCCAGCAGCTTAGGCCCTGTCCGGACCCAGTACTTC

d_call: NA
clone_size: NA
j_call: TRBJ1-1
v_call: TRBV25-1
cdr3_aa: CASSVTMNTEAFF
cdr3_nt: TGTGCCAGCAGTGTGACCATGAACACTGAAGCTTTCTTT

d_call: NA
clone_size: NA
j_call: TRBJ2-2
v_call: TRBV28
cdr3_aa: CASNPLSPTGELFF
cdr3_nt: TGTGCCAGCAACCCCCTCTCCCCGACTGGGGAGCTGTTTTTT

d_call: NA
clone_size: many
j_call: TRBJ2-2
v_call: TRBV6-2/TRBV6-3
cdr3_aa: CASSYPRRTGNTGELFF
cdr3_nt: TGTGCCAGCAGTTACCCTAGACGGACGGGAAACACCGGGGAGCTGTTTTTT

d_call: NA
clone_size: NA
j_call: TRBJ2-7
v_call: TRBV11-2
cdr3_aa: CASSQRDDEQYF
cdr3_nt: TGTGCCAGCAGTCAACGGGACGACGAGCAGTACTTC

d_call: NA
clone_size: many
j_call: TRBJ2-2
v_call: TRBV28
cdr3_aa: CASGQRGAGELFF
cdr3_nt: TGTGCCAGTGGACAGCGTGGGGCCGGGGAGCTGTTTTTT

d_call: TRBD2
clone_size: few
j_call: TRBJ2-7
v_call: TRBV7-9
cdr3_aa: CASSSPTSGRALGEQYF
cdr3_nt: TGTGCCAGCAGCTCCCCAACTAGCGGGAGGGCCTTGGGGGAGCAGTACTTC

d_call: TRBD1
clone_size: NA
j_call: TRBJ2-7
v_call: TRBV25-1
cdr3_aa: CASSDLTGTYEQYF
cdr3_nt: TGTGCCAGCAGCGACCTGACAGGGACCTACGAGCAGTACTTC

d_call: TRBD1
clone_size: many
j_call: TRBJ2-4
v_call: TRBV20-1
cdr3_aa: CSAKGGTKNIQYF
cdr3_nt: TGCAGTGCTAAAGGGGGCACCAAAAACATTCAGTACTTC

d_call: NA
clone_size: NA
j_call: TRBJ2-2
v_call: TRBV7-9
cdr3_aa: CASSSSDSNTGELFF
cdr3_nt: TGTGCCAGCAGCTCGAGTGACTCGAACACCGGGGAGCTGTTTTTT

d_call: TRBD1
clone_size: NA
j_call: TRBJ1-5
v_call: TRBV20-1
cdr3_aa: CSARDPGRGRNQPQHF
cdr3_nt: TGCAGTGCTAGAGATCCGGGCAGGGGGCGTAATCAGCCCCAGCATTTT

d_call: NA
clone_size: NA
j_call: TRBJ2-7
v_call: TRBV27
cdr3_aa: CARQVNDEQYF
cdr3_nt: TGTGCCAGACAGGTTAACGACGAGCAGTACTTC

d_call: TRBD2
clone_size: many
j_call: TRBJ2-7
v_call: TRBV27
cdr3_aa: CASSPNPGLAGEQYF
cdr3_nt: TGTGCCAGCAGTCCAAACCCCGGACTAGCGGGTGAGCAGTACTTC

d_call: TRBD2
clone_size: NA
j_call: TRBJ2-1
v_call: TRBV6-1
cdr3_aa: CASATSGSNNEQFF
cdr3_nt: TGTGCCAGCGCGACTAGCGGGAGTAACAATGAGCAGTTCTTC

d_call: TRBD1
clone_size: few
j_call: TRBJ1-1
v_call: TRBV7-6
cdr3_aa: CASSLDRDSYEAFF
cdr3_nt: TGTGCCAGCAGCTTAGACCGGGACAGTTATGAAGCTTTCTTT

d_call: TRBD2
clone_size: NA
j_call: TRBJ2-7
v_call: TRBV19
cdr3_aa: CASSTSLAGLPYEQYF
cdr3_nt: TGTGCCAGTAGTACCTCACTAGCGGGCCTACCCTACGAGCAGTACTTC

d_call: TRBD1
clone_size: many
j_call: TRBJ1-2
v_call: TRBV2
cdr3_aa: CASSERGQGGGYTF
cdr3_nt: TGTGCCAGCAGTGAGAGGGGACAGGGTGGTGGCTACACCTTC

d_call: TRBD1
clone_size: NA
j_call: TRBJ1-5
v_call: TRBV20-1
cdr3_aa: CSARAETGPSNQPQHF
cdr3_nt: TGCAGTGCTAGAGCCGAGACAGGGCCGAGCAATCAGCCCCAGCATTTT

d_call: NA
clone_size: NA
j_call: TRBJ2-4
v_call: TRBV28
cdr3_aa: CASSLPRPAPYQYF
cdr3_nt: TGTGCCAGCAGTTTACCGCGGCCCGCCCCCTATCAGTACTTC

d_call: NA
clone_size: few
j_call: TRBJ1-1
v_call: TRBV7-9
cdr3_aa: CASSFPWEGGPEAFF
cdr3_nt: TGTGCCAGCAGCTTCCCCTGGGAGGGGGGTCCTGAAGCTTTCTTT

d_call: NA
clone_size: NA
j_call: TRBJ2-1
v_call: TRBV27
cdr3_aa: CASSPGGYSSYNEQFF
cdr3_nt: TGTGCCAGCTCACCGGGCGGGTACAGCTCCTACAATGAGCAGTTCTTC

d_call: TRBD2
clone_size: few
j_call: TRBJ2-3
v_call: TRBV20-1
cdr3_aa: CSASRPAGLYTQYF
cdr3_nt: TGCAGTGCTAGTAGGCCAGCGGGGCTCTATACGCAGTATTTT

d_call: TRBD2
clone_size: NA
j_call: TRBJ2-7
v_call: TRBV27
cdr3_aa: CASSTSTPGLAGAYEQYF
cdr3_nt: TGTGCCAGCAGTACATCCACCCCGGGACTAGCGGGAGCCTACGAGCAGTACTTC

d_call: NA
clone_size: NA
j_call: TRBJ1-6
v_call: TRBV12-3/TRBV12-4
cdr3_aa: CASRGGWDTLHSPLHF
cdr3_nt: TGTGCCAGCAGGGGGGGCTGGGACACACTACATTCACCCCTCCACTTT

d_call: TRBD1
clone_size: many
j_call: TRBJ2-5
v_call: TRBV27
cdr3_aa: CASRLGTVRTETQYF
cdr3_nt: TGTGCCAGCAGACTCGGGACAGTCCGGACAGAGACCCAGTACTTC

d_call: NA
clone_size: NA
j_call: TRBJ1-2
v_call: TRBV5-4
cdr3_aa: CASSLSLTAVPYGYTF
cdr3_nt: TGTGCCAGCAGCTTGTCATTGACAGCTGTACCTTATGGCTACACCTTC

d_call: NA
clone_size: many
j_call: TRBJ1-1
v_call: TRBV2
cdr3_aa: CASSEEARGFF
cdr3_nt: TGTGCCAGCAGTGAAGAGGCACGGGGTTTCTTT

d_call: NA
clone_size: NA
j_call: TRBJ1-3
v_call: TRBV20-1
cdr3_aa: CSAPHLGESGNTIYF
cdr3_nt: TGCAGTGCTCCTCACTTGGGAGAATCGGGAAACACCATATATTTT

d_call: NA
clone_size: few
j_call: TRBJ2-7
v_call: TRBV6-1
cdr3_aa: CASSQVGHEQYF
cdr3_nt: TGTGCCAGCAGTCAAGTGGGGCACGAGCAGTACTTC

d_call: NA
clone_size: many
j_call: TRBJ2-7
v_call: TRBV5-4
cdr3_aa: CASRMESNYEQYF
cdr3_nt: TGTGCCAGCAGAATGGAGAGCAACTACGAGCAGTACTTC

d_call: TRBD1
clone_size: few
j_call: TRBJ2-4
v_call: TRBV6-1
cdr3_aa: CASSPTGDIQYF
cdr3_nt: TGTGCCAGCAGTCCGACAGGGGACATTCAGTACTTC

d_call: TRBD1
clone_size: many
j_call: TRBJ2-5
v_call: TRBV13
cdr3_aa: CASSPRTGGEETQYF
cdr3_nt: TGTGCCAGCAGCCCCAGGACAGGGGGCGAGGAGACCCAGTACTTC

d_call: NA
clone_size: few
j_call: TRBJ1-1
v_call: TRBV6-1
cdr3_aa: CASSPSPLRITEAFF
cdr3_nt: TGTGCCAGCAGTCCTAGTCCCCTCCGGATCACTGAAGCTTTCTTT

d_call: NA
clone_size: few
j_call: TRBJ2-6
v_call: TRBV3-1
cdr3_aa: CASSAGLTKHSGANVLTF
cdr3_nt: TGTGCCAGCAGCGCCGGACTCACAAAACACTCTGGGGCCAACGTCCTGACTTTC

d_call: TRBD2
clone_size: many
j_call: TRBJ2-2
v_call: TRBV2
cdr3_aa: CASSLSGTSLAGELFF
cdr3_nt: TGTGCCAGCAGTCTAAGCGGGACTAGCTTAGCCGGGGAGCTGTTTTTT

d_call: NA
clone_size: NA
j_call: TRBJ2-1
v_call: TRBV20-1
cdr3_aa: CSAEGLRGYEQFF
cdr3_nt: TGCAGTGCTGAGGGCCTCCGGGGCTATGAGCAGTTCTTC

d_call: TRBD1
clone_size: many
j_call: TRBJ1-2
v_call: TRBV7-8
cdr3_aa: CASSLARMAGGRYGYTF
cdr3_nt: TGTGCCAGCAGCTTAGCTAGGATGGCAGGGGGACGCTATGGCTACACCTTC

d_call: NA
clone_size: many
j_call: TRBJ2-7
v_call: TRBV7-2
cdr3_aa: CASSPWGGESEQYF
cdr3_nt: TGTGCCAGCAGCCCTTGGGGGGGCGAGAGCGAGCAGTACTTC

d_call: TRBD2
clone_size: few
j_call: TRBJ2-1
v_call: TRBV11-2
cdr3_aa: CASSFLGAGVGNEQFF
cdr3_nt: TGTGCCAGCAGCTTCCTTGGGGCGGGAGTTGGTAATGAGCAGTTCTTC

d_call: TRBD2
clone_size: many
j_call: TRBJ2-7
v_call: TRBV28
cdr3_aa: CASSFPRLAGNSYEQYF
cdr3_nt: TGTGCCAGCAGTTTCCCCAGACTAGCGGGAAACTCCTACGAGCAGTACTTC

d_call: TRBD2
clone_size: NA
j_call: TRBJ2-7
v_call: TRBV9
cdr3_aa: CASSGGLVPYEQYF
cdr3_nt: TGTGCCAGCAGCGGTGGACTAGTCCCCTACGAGCAGTACTTC

d_call: NA
clone_size: many
j_call: TRBJ1-1
v_call: TRBV14
cdr3_aa: CASSRQDGYTEAFF
cdr3_nt: TGTGCCAGCAGCCGTCAAGACGGATACACTGAAGCTTTCTTT

d_call: NA
clone_size: few
j_call: TRBJ2-7
v_call: TRBV20-1
cdr3_aa: CSAPDGSSYEQYF
cdr3_nt: TGCAGTGCACCGGACGGAAGCTCCTACGAGCAGTACTTC

d_call: TRBD2
clone_size: many
j_call: TRBJ2-5
v_call: TRBV7-8
cdr3_aa: CASSLLAGLQETQYF
cdr3_nt: TGTGCCAGCAGCTTATTGGCGGGACTACAGGAGACCCAGTACTTC

d_call: TRBD1
clone_size: many
j_call: TRBJ1-2
v_call: TRBV12-3/TRBV12-4
cdr3_aa: CASSRTGQGAAGYTF
cdr3_nt: TGTGCCAGCAGTCGGACAGGGCAGGGGGCGGCTGGCTACACCTTC

d_call: NA
clone_size: many
j_call: TRBJ1-2
v_call: TRBV12-3/TRBV12-4
cdr3_aa: CASSFSGSRFGGYTF
cdr3_nt: TGTGCCAGCAGTTTTTCTGGCTCACGATTTGGAGGCTACACCTTC